This T cell receptor beta chain stems from a study of blood T cell repertoires in COVID-19. The germline V gene encodes CDR1 LNHDA and CDR2 SQIVND (reference sequence). V was pared by 1 base and J by 3 bases, with 5 bases between. This CDR3 comprises 13 residues. Assay used: immunoSEQ multiplex PCR; TCRdb lists only in-frame clones, some missing. The sample consists of a few hundred thousand clones, roughly nine tenths of them appearing once. The study assigned cohorts using participant-reported clinical history. Source material: PBMCs or T cells enriched from blood (not recorded which). The V call is TRBV19, the J call TRBJ2-3; D unclear. The source is a man between 25 and 39 years old who had recovered from COVID-19. CDR3: CASSIAETDTQYF. CDR3 nucleotides: TGTGCCAGTAGTATAGCGGAGACAGATACGCAGTATTTT.